These 22 T cell receptor beta chains came from one sample sequenced in a study of neoadjuvant anti-PD-1 for oral cavity cancer. Clones were read by immunoSEQ multiplex PCR, and TCRdb kept only the in-frame ones, dropping some. The data show around 14,000 clones, 60% to 80% seen once. Time point defined: after neoadjuvant nivolumab, at surgical resection. This material consisted of PBMCs, taken after nivolumab (anti-PD-1) treatment. These receptors originate from a person between 40 and 85 years old with oral cavity squamous cell carcinoma.

V gene TRBV9 combines with J gene TRBJ2-1; no definite D call. Germline-derived CDR1 and CDR2 are SGDLS and YYNGEE. Trimming removed 0 bases from V and 8 bases from J, with 15 bases in between. There are 15 residues in the CDR3. The CDR3 region has the DNA TGTGCCAGCAGCGTAGTAACCCCCCGTGGCGATGAGCAGTTCTTC. This encodes CASSVVTPRGDEQFF.

V is TRBV6-5 and J is TRBJ2-1; possibly TRBD2 for D (6 bases). The CDR3 is 12 residues long. CDR1 is MNHEY, CDR2 SVGAGI, per germline. V lost 6 bases, J lost 8 bases, and 11 bases lay in between. The CDR3 spells CASRHPSDEQFF. The CDR3 bases are TGTGCCAGCAGGCATCCTAGCGATGAGCAGTTCTTC.

The chain recombines TRBV30 with TRBJ1-4, with 8 bases matching TRBD1. The ends lost 5 bases at V and 7 bases at J; junction bases unmatched: 6. The CDR3 totals 13 residues. Germline values: CDR1 GTSNPN, CDR2 SVGIG (reference sequence). The CDR3 loop reads CAWSGQEGEKLFF. The CDR3, as DNA: TGTGCCTGGTCGGGACAGGAAGGTGAAAAACTGTTTTTT.

The chain links TRBV6-5 to TRBJ2-7; 7 bases map to TRBD2. The CDR3 is 15 amino acids. The J segment lost 9 bases and the V segment lost 0 bases, leaving 11 bases of the junction unmatched. Germline lookup yields CDR1 MNHEY and CDR2 SVGAGI. The CDR3 bases are TGTGCCAGCAGTTACTCAAGCCAGGAGCCGGGGGGGCAGTACTTC. Protein: CASSYSSQEPGGQYF.

V usage is TRBV9 and J usage is TRBJ2-5, with TRBD2 matching 13 bases. Germline assignment: CDR1 SGDLS and CDR2 YYNGEE. V shed 4 bases and J 5 bases; nucleotides not matched to a gene: 8. There are 16 residues in the CDR3. The DNA of the CDR3 is TGTGCCAGCAGCACCAGGACTAGCGGGAGCGGGGAGACCCAGTACTTC. Protein: CASSTRTSGSGETQYF.

This clone appeared once. The chain uses TRBV30 and TRBJ1-3; D unresolved. The CDR3 runs to 14 residues. The V end lost 0 bases, the J end lost 4 bases, and 10 bases lay between the germline ends. In germline, CDR1 is GTSNPN, CDR2 SVGIG (reference sequence). This chain's CDR3 is CAWSVGAGGNTIYF. The CDR3 coding sequence is TGTGCCTGGAGTGTAGGCGCGGGGGGAAACACCATATATTTT.

In this sample, this clone turned up once. This chain connects TRBV25-1 to TRBJ2-7; D is unresolved. V was trimmed by 4 bases and J by 6 bases, leaving 7 bases between them. Germline V lookup: CDR1 MGHDK, CDR2 SYGVNS. This CDR3 is built from 11 residues. The CDR3 reads CASSVRSEQYF. The DNA of the CDR3 is TGTGCCAGCAGTGTGAGGTCCGAGCAGTACTTC.

This clone was seen a few times. The chain carries TRBV30 and TRBJ1-3; 9 nucleotides agree with TRBD1. The CDR3 has 18 residues. Trimming cost V 5 bases and J 1 base; bases outside gene matches: 15. Germline assignment: CDR1 GTSNPN and CDR2 SVGIG (reference sequence). The CDR3, as DNA: TGTGCCTGGGGTGGGATCCTTGGGACAGGGCTTTCTGGAAACACCATATATTTT. Translation gives CAWGGILGTGLSGNTIYF.

This clone came up a few times. This chain uses TRBV5-6 with TRBJ2-5; the D is unclear. This CDR3 region has 13 residues. CDR1 is SGHDT and CDR2 is YYEEEE in the germline V gene. With 3 bases removed from V and 5 bases from J, the gap between germline ends came to 11 bases. CDR3 coding DNA: TGTGCCAGCAGCTGGAGTGCGAAGGAGACCCAGTACTTC. Translated, it gives CASSWSAKETQYF.

This chain joins TRBV30 and TRBJ2-1, with D possibly matching TRBD2 (6 bases). CDR1 GTSNPN and CDR2 SVGIG come from the germline V gene (reference sequence). CDR3 size: 16 residues. Deletions cut 2 bases from V and 4 bases from J, with 18 bases between. Here the CDR3 reads CAWSPPQLASYNEQFF. CDR3 coding DNA: TGTGCCTGGAGTCCCCCACAGCTAGCGTCTTACAATGAGCAGTTCTTC.

V gene TRBV9 combines with J gene TRBJ2-5; 12 nucleotides match TRBD2. V shed 3 bases and J 5 bases; nucleotides not matched to a gene: 2. Germline V gene lookup returns CDR1 SGDLS and CDR2 YYNGEE. This CDR3 region has 14 residues. The CDR3 DNA sequence: TGTGCCAGCAGCGCTAGCGGGAGGGATGAGACCCAGTACTTC. Protein product: CASSASGRDETQYF.

The chain carries TRBV28 and TRBJ2-7, with D perhaps TRBD2 (5 bases). This CDR3 has 14 amino acids. Germline V gene sequence: CDR1 MDHEN, CDR2 SYDVKM. Trimming stripped 6 bases from V and 5 bases from J, with 17 bases between. DNA for the CDR3: TGTGCCAGCAGCTTACCCCCGGGGTGGCACGAGCAGTACTTC. It encodes CASSLPPGWHEQYF. The full variable domain, rest sourced from reference TRBV28 and TRBJ2-7, is DVKVTQSSRYLVKRTGEKVFLECVQDMDHENMFWYRQDPGLGLRLIYFSYDVKMKEKGDIPEGYSVSREKKERFSLILESASTNQTSMYLCASSLPPGWHEQYFGPGTRLTVT.

This rearrangement joins TRBV6-6 to TRBJ2-3; unclear D gene. The V end lost 8 bases, the J end lost 8 bases, and 8 bases lay between the germline ends. Germline V lookup: CDR1 MNHNY, CDR2 SVGAGI (reference sequence). The length of the CDR3 is 10 residues. CDR3 coding DNA: TGTGCCAGCTCTTCCGGTACGCAGTATTTT. This translates into CASSSGTQYF.

The DNA for the CDR3 is TGTGCCAGCAGCTTAGTGGGCGGGAGCGGCACCGGGGAGCTGTTTTTT. Its translation is CASSLVGGSGTGELFF. The chain couples TRBV7-2 to TRBJ2-2; 7 bases match TRBD2. The CDR3 extends over 16 amino acids. The V and J ends lost 1 base and 4 bases, in that order; junction bases with no gene match: 6. The V gene's germline CDR1 is SGHTA and CDR2 FQGNSA.

The chain employs TRBV6-5 and TRBJ2-2; D possibly corresponds to TRBD1 (6 bases). V lost 6 bases, J lost 0 bases, and 11 bases lay in between. The germline CDR1 and CDR2 sequences are MNHEY and SVGAGI. This CDR3 has 15 amino acids. The CDR3 DNA reads as TGTGCCAGCAGGAGACAGGCTACGAACACCGGGGAGCTGTTTTTT. Translated: CASRRQATNTGELFF.

CDR3 sequence reads: CASSKGREAYEQYF. The CDR3 nucleotides read TGCGCCAGCAGCAAAGGGCGGGAGGCCTACGAGCAGTACTTC. The V and J genes are TRBV5-1 and TRBJ2-7, with 8 bases aligning to TRBD2. The CDR3 extends over 14 amino acids. V was clipped by 4 bases and J by 2 bases; unmatched bases: 5. Per germline, CDR1 SGHRS and CDR2 YFSETQ. Full variable domain (remainder filled in from reference TRBV5-1 and TRBJ2-7): KAGVTQTPRYLIKTRGQQVTLSCSPISGHRSVSWYQQTPGQGLQFLFEYFSETQRNKGNFPGRFSGRQFSNSRSEMNVSTLELGDSALYLCASSKGREAYEQYFGPGTRLTVT.

This clone was seen once. The chain is built from TRBV27 and TRBJ2-3; D assignment may be TRBD1 or TRBD2 (6 bases each). The V gene lost 2 bases and the J gene lost 2 bases, with 11 bases spanning the gap. From germline, CDR1 is MNHEY and CDR2 SMNVEV (reference sequence). This CDR3 comprises 15 residues. CDR3 region: CASSLPGANTDTQYF. DNA of the CDR3: TGTGCCAGCAGTTTACCGGGGGCAAACACAGATACGCAGTATTTT.

Only a few counts were recorded for this clone. The chain combines TRBV19 with TRBJ1-1, with D possibly being TRBD1 (5 bases). Looked up from germline, CDR1 is LNHDA and CDR2 is SQIVND (reference sequence). V was pared by 3 bases and J by 5 bases, with 7 bases between. The length of the CDR3 is 12 residues. This chain's CDR3 is CASSIGATEAFF. The DNA for the CDR3 is TGTGCCAGTAGTATTGGGGCGACTGAAGCTTTCTTT. The variable domain in full, completed from reference TRBV19 and TRBJ1-1, reads DGGITQSPKYLFRKEGQNVTLSCEQNLNHDAMYWYRQDPGQGLRLIYYSQIVNDFQKGDIAEGYSVSREKKESFPLTVTSAQKNPTAFYLCASSIGATEAFFGQGTRLTVV.

This chain connects TRBV5-4 to TRBJ2-5, with D unclear. Germline V gene sequence: CDR1 SGHNT, CDR2 YYREEE (reference sequence). The CDR3 is made up of 14 amino acids. The V end lost 1 base, the J end lost 5 bases, and 12 bases lay between the germline ends. CDR3 sequence (DNA): TGTGCCAGCAGCTTGTTCGGATTTGGGGAGACCCAGTACTTC. Translation: CASSLFGFGETQYF.

The chain has TRBV30 and TRBJ1-1; D is perhaps TRBD1 (6 bases). Germline V gene sequence: CDR1 GTSNPN, CDR2 SVGIG (reference sequence). Trimming took off 5 bases at V and 2 bases at J, with 12 bases between the two ends. There are 13 residues in the CDR3. CDR3 protein: CAWEPTGNTEAFF. For the CDR3, the DNA is TGTGCCTGGGAACCGACAGGTAACACTGAAGCTTTCTTT.

This chain uses TRBV2 with TRBJ1-5; D uncertain. The germline V gene encodes CDR1 SNHLY and CDR2 FYNNEI. The CDR3 contains 13 residues. Trimming took off 6 bases at V and 0 bases at J, with 6 bases between the two ends. The CDR3 nucleotides read TGTGCCAGCAGGGTGTATAGCAATCAGCCCCAGCATTTT. Amino acid sequence: CASRVYSNQPQHF.

The chain uses TRBV5-1 and TRBJ2-7; 7 bases fit TRBD2. There are 15 residues in the CDR3. CDR1 is SGHRS, CDR2 YFSETQ, per germline. V lost 4 bases, J lost 2 bases, and 9 bases stayed unmatched. Written as DNA, the CDR3 is TGCGCCAGCAGCCAGTCCCCCGGGACTACCTACGAGCAGTACTTC. This encodes CASSQSPGTTYEQYF.